This T cell receptor (beta chain) was recovered during a study of cytomegalovirus exposure and HLA in healthy donors. Overall study: A prior analysis found 117 million unique TCR beta sequences from 170 million or so T cells. General study results and limits: TCR beta V- and J-gene trimming, according to a later analysis, was linked to a missense DCLRE1C variant. TCR beta sequences reportedly predicted most subjects' HLA-A and HLA-B alleles accurately.

The CDR3 sequence is 15 residues long. Germline CDR1 reads LGHNA; CDR2 reads YSLEER. The V segment lost 0 bases and the J segment 4 bases; nucleotides outside the gene matches: 6. Concerning this clone itself: Its specificity is not known.

It was with 60 Vbeta and 13 Jbeta primers that the PCR ran. Clones were read by immunoSEQ multiplex PCR, and TCRdb kept only the in-frame ones, dropping some. The sample consists of 100,000 to 150,000 clones, approximately 75% of them appearing once. Sequenced: PBMCs. V is TRBV4-3 and J is TRBJ2-7; TRBD2 agrees at 7 bases. This TCR was recovered from a woman aged 50 to 60 in good health and CMV-seronegative. The DNA of the CDR3 is TGCGCCAGCAGCCAAGACCGGGACTACCCTTACGAGCAGTACTTC. Its translation: CASSQDRDYPYEQYF.